The entry below gives a single T cell receptor (beta chain) sequence along with its context. Blood CD4+ CD25-low CD127-high conventional T cells supplied the genomic DNA template. The data derive from a study of regulatory and conventional T cells in RAG deficiency. In germline, CDR1 is MGHRA, CDR2 YSYEKL. The CDR3 extends over 15 amino acids. Trimming took off 3 bases at V and 5 bases at J, with 14 bases between the two ends. Sequenced by immunoSEQ multiplex PCR; TCRdb stores in-frame clones only, minus some. The sample lists more than 40,000 clones, approximately 90% occurring once. The sample was also reused in another study, on regulatory T cells. According to that study: Primers: 52 TRBV forward and 13 TRBJ reverse.

This TCR derives from a human donor in good health. Specimen: CD4+ effector T cells sorted from blood. The chain links TRBV4-1 to TRBJ1-5; D possibly corresponds to TRBD1 (5 bases). CDR3 nucleotide sequence: TGCGCCAGCAGCCAGGGGGAGTTTGGGCATCAGCCCCAGCATTTT. Encoded protein: CASSQGEFGHQPQHF.